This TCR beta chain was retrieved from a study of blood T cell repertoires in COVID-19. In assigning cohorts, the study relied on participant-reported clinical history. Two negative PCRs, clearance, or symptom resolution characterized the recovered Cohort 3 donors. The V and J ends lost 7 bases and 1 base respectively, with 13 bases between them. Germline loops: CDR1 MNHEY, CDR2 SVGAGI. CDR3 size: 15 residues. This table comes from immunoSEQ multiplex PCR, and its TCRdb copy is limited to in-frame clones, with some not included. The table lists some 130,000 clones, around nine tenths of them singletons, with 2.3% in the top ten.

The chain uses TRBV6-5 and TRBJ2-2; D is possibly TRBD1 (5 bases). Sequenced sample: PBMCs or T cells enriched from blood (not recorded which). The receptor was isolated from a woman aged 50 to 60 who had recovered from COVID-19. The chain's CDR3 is CASNKRGQNTGELFF. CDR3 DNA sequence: TGTGCCAGCAATAAAAGGGGCCAGAACACCGGGGAGCTGTTTTTT.